This T cell receptor (beta chain) was captured in a study of blood T cell repertoires in COVID-19. Study as a whole: The origin of the acute and convalescent COVID-19 samples was the United States, Italy and Spain. From T cells, B-cell-depleted T cells, or PBMCs came the material, which was cDNA or gDNA.

Per the study methods: Scientists estimated how many nucleated cells there were by amplifying reference gene primers. TCRdb's copy holds only in-frame clones and misses some; the assay was immunoSEQ multiplex PCR. V, J and clone size are taken as reported in that table, and D and trimming were inferred from the DNA itself. The sample carries over 90,000 clones, around 84% recorded once. CDR1 and CDR2 from the germline V gene are LNHDA and SQIVND (reference sequence). CDR3 length equals 16 residues. The V and J ends lost 5 bases and 7 bases, in that order; junction bases with no gene match: 9. The sequenced material came from peripheral blood. V and J are TRBV19 and TRBJ1-6, with 9 nucleotides matching TRBD1. This TCR was recovered from a human donor in a cohort sampled during active COVID-19. This CDR3 reads CASSHLGGTGNSPLHF. CDR3 nucleotide sequence: TGTGCCAGTAGTCACCTGGGGGGGACAGGGAATTCACCCCTCCACTTT.